These 21 T cell receptor beta chains originate from one sample sequenced in a study of T cells in women clearing cervical HPV infection. TCRdb's table, derived via immunoSEQ multiplex PCR, lists solely in-frame clones and lacks some. This listing includes some 30,000 clones. The sequenced material came from blood buffy coat. The receptor set was obtained from a woman aged 18 to 75 with a cervical HPV16 infection that either progressed to CIN3+ or cleared (not recorded which).

As concerns this clone: The read stops 3 residues short of the end of the CDR3; the missing end is completed from the germline J gene. The V and J genes are TRBV20-1 and TRBJ1-1; D is perhaps TRBD1 (5 bases). The germline V and J ends were trimmed by 5 bases and 1 base, with 11 bases remaining between them. The CDR3 loop spans 13 amino acids. Germline assignment: CDR1 DFQATT and CDR2 SNEGSKA (reference sequence). The CDR3 bases that were read are TGCAGTGCTCGACCTACAGGGAACACTGAA. Its translation: CSARPTGNTE. The full CDR3 is CSARPTGNTEAFF.

To note about this clone: The CDR3 extends 3 residues past the end of the read, so its final part is completed from the germline J gene. This chain uses TRBV7-2 with TRBJ1-5; a weak D match, TRBD1 (6 bases). Looked up from germline, CDR1 is SGHTA and CDR2 is FQGNSA. Trimming stripped 2 bases from V and 8 bases from J, with 16 bases between. The CDR3 sequence is 15 residues long. The sequenced part of the CDR3 DNA is TGTGCCAGCAGCTTATTTGGGGGGGCCTCGGAGCCC. Protein product: CASSLFGGASEP. The entire CDR3 protein reads CASSLFGGASEPQHF. Full variable domain (rest looked up from reference TRBV7-2 and TRBJ1-5): GAGVSQSPSNKVTEKGKDVELRCDPISGHTALYWYRQSLGQGLEFLIYFQGNSAPDKSGLPSDRFSAERTGGSVSTLTIQRTQQEDSAVYLCASSLFGGASEPQHFGDGTRLSIL.

Regarding this clone: The read gets to within 3 residues of the CDR3 end, and the germline J gene fills in the rest. This chain joins TRBV10-3 and TRBJ2-7; maybe TRBD1 (6 bases). The CDR3 is 13 amino acids. Germline CDR1 reads ENHRY; CDR2 reads SYGVKD. V was trimmed by 3 bases and J by 4 bases, leaving 10 bases between them. The CDR3 DNA, read in part, is TGTGCCATCAGTGAACAGGGACGGTACGAG. This encodes CAISEQGRYE. The full CDR3 protein is CAISEQGRYEQYF.

On this clone itself: From the germline J gene comes the end of the CDR3, since the read stops 3 residues before it. The chain is built from TRBV20-1 and TRBJ2-3; D may be TRBD2 (6 bases). This CDR3 has 15 residues. Per the germline V gene, CDR1 is DFQATT and CDR2 is SNEGSKA (reference sequence). Trimming shortened V by 5 bases and J by 3 bases, and 18 bases separated the two germline ends. CDR3 region: CSAHNAGTSTDTQYF. CDR3 DNA (partial): TGCAGTGCTCACAACGCCGGGACTTCAACAGATACG.

The CDR3 here is CASSLSRSGNTIYF. The CDR3 bases that were read are TGTGCCAGCAGTTTATCCCGCTCTGGAAACACC. The chain has TRBV28 and TRBJ1-3; D gene unclear. The read ends 3 residues early relative to the CDR3; the germline J gene fills the gap. The ends were cut back, 1 base at V and 0 bases at J, with 4 bases in the middle. The CDR3 consists of 14 residues. CDR1 is MDHEN, CDR2 SYDVKM, per germline.

As concerns this clone: The sequence runs out 3 residues before the end of the CDR3; the remainder is reconstructed from the germline J gene. This chain uses TRBV19 with TRBJ1-4; a weak D match, TRBD1 (5 bases). The germline V gene has CDR1 LNHDA and CDR2 SQIVND (reference sequence). The CDR3 sequence is 17 residues long. Trimming cost V 5 bases and J 4 bases, with 20 bases left between them. CDR3 DNA, as far as it was read: TGTGCCAGTAGTCCTACAGCAGGGAGGTGGAGTAATGAAAAA. This sequence encodes CASSPTAGRWSNEK. The CDR3 in its entirety is CASSPTAGRWSNEKLFF.

As concerns this clone: The CDR3 end falls 3 residues outside the read, so it is completed with the germline J gene. This chain links TRBV7-2 with TRBJ1-2, with D maybe TRBD1 (6 bases). Trimming shortened V by 2 bases and J by 6 bases, and 10 bases separated the two germline ends. This CDR3 is 13 amino acids long. Germline V gene sequence: CDR1 SGHTA, CDR2 FQGNSA. The DNA read from the CDR3 is TGTGCCAGCAGCTTAATGGGGGCGAATGGC. It codes for CASSLMGANG. The whole CDR3 sequence reads CASSLMGANGYTF. The full variable domain, with the rest looked up from reference TRBV7-2 and TRBJ1-2, is GAGVSQSPSNKVTEKGKDVELRCDPISGHTALYWYRQSLGQGLEFLIYFQGNSAPDKSGLPSDRFSAERTGGSVSTLTIQRTQQEDSAVYLCASSLMGANGYTFGSGTRLTVV.

Details on this clone: The read is 3 residues too short to cover the CDR3 end, so that end is filled in from the germline J gene. The V call is TRBV11-2, the J call TRBJ2-1; possible D gene TRBD1, 5 bases. Trimming removed 5 bases at V and 7 bases at J, with 12 bases between. Germline CDR1 SGHAT, CDR2 FQNNGV. The CDR3 has 13 residues. This CDR3 reads CASSQGVGNEQFF. CDR3 DNA, as far as it was read: TGTGCCAGCAGCCAGGGCGTCGGGAATGAG.

To note about this clone: The junction differs from germline at one of its ends, possibly a read error. The read is 3 residues too short to cover the CDR3 end, so that end is filled in from the germline J gene. Distinct nucleotide sequences in the sample also encode this CDR3. The gene calls are TRBV11-2 and TRBJ1-3; weak D call: TRBD1 (6 bases). Germline V lookup: CDR1 SGHAT, CDR2 FQNNGV. This CDR3 is 15 amino acids long. The CDR3 is CASSPSGGSGNTIYF. The CDR3 DNA, read in part, is TGTGCCAGCAGCCCTAGCGGGGGCTCTGGAAACACG.

Concerning this clone: The CDR3 goes on 3 residues after the read ends, and that part is filled in from the germline J gene. The chain employs TRBV28 and TRBJ2-1, with 9 bases identical to TRBD1. Per germline, CDR1 MDHEN and CDR2 SYDVKM. The CDR3 contains 15 residues. Losses at the gene ends were 5 bases for V and 4 bases for J; bases not matched to a gene: 6. Partial CDR3 DNA: TGTGCCAGCAGTCCGACAGGGGGTTTTTACAATGAG. It specifies CASSPTGGFYNE. The CDR3 reads in full as CASSPTGGFYNEQFF.

On this clone itself: The CDR3 extends 3 residues past the end of the read, so its final part is completed from the germline J gene. V and J are TRBV29-1 and TRBJ1-2, with 7 bases lining up with TRBD1. The CDR3 consists of 15 residues. CDR1 is SQVTM, CDR2 ANQGSEA, per germline. The J segment lost 4 bases and the V segment lost 4 bases, leaving 12 bases of the junction unmatched. The sequenced part of the CDR3 DNA is TGCAGCGTTGTACCCGACAGGGATGGTCTCTATGGC. It specifies CSVVPDRDGLYG. Given in full, the CDR3 is CSVVPDRDGLYGYTF.

As for this clone: The read gets to within 3 residues of the CDR3 end, and the germline J gene fills in the rest. The chain carries TRBV7-8 and TRBJ1-2; TRBD1 agrees at 7 bases. Germline-derived CDR1 and CDR2 are SGHVS and FQNEAQ. CDR3 size: 14 residues. CDR3 DNA, as far as it was read: TGTGCCAGCAGCTTAGCATCAGGGGGGTGGGGC. As protein: CASSLASGGWG. The full CDR3 sequence reads CASSLASGGWGYTF. Filled out from reference TRBV7-8 and TRBJ1-2, the complete variable domain reads GAGVSQSPRYKVAKRGQDVALRCDPISGHVSLFWYQQALGQGPEFLTYFQNEAQLDKSGLPSDRFFAERPEGSVSTLKIQRTQQEDSAVYLCASSLASGGWGYTFGSGTRLTVV.

In regard to this clone: Read data end 3 residues before the CDR3 end; the end is taken from the germline J gene. The chain combines TRBV5-6 with TRBJ1-5; unclear D gene. Germline V gene lookup returns CDR1 SGHDT and CDR2 YYEEEE. Trimming cost V 0 bases and J 1 base, with 5 bases left between them. The CDR3 is 14 residues long. The CDR3 loop is CASSLVGSNQPQHF. Incomplete CDR3 DNA: TGTGCCAGCAGCTTGGTAGGGAGCAATCAGCCC.

Of note for this clone: The read comes to an end 3 residues before the CDR3 does, leaving the germline J gene to fill in the end. This chain joins TRBV15 and TRBJ2-1; D gene ambiguous. V lost 2 bases and J 3 bases, leaving 2 bases between the germline ends. The CDR3 is 12 residues long. In germline, CDR1 is LNHNV, CDR2 YYDKDF (reference sequence). The DNA read from the CDR3 is TGTGCCACCAGCAGATACTACAATGAG. Its translation: CATSRYYNE. The full CDR3 sequence reads CATSRYYNEQFF.

Points on this clone: The missing CDR3 end, 3 residues past where the read stops, is filled in from the germline J gene. This chain links TRBV2 with TRBJ1-1; D perhaps matches TRBD1 (5 bases). Trimming removed 6 bases from V and 5 bases from J, with 13 bases in between. The CDR3 totals 13 residues. Germline values: CDR1 SNHLY, CDR2 FYNNEI. The CDR3 DNA, read in part, is TGTGCCAGCAGCCAGGGAGGTTGGACTGAA. Amino acids: CASSQGGWTE. The full CDR3 is CASSQGGWTEAFF.

Comment on this clone: The observed sequence ends 3 residues before the CDR3 terminus, with the missing tail filled in from the germline J gene. The chain has TRBV10-3 and TRBJ2-2; 10 bases map to TRBD1. Germline V gene lookup returns CDR1 ENHRY and CDR2 SYGVKD. CDR3 length: 17 amino acids. V was pared by 5 bases and J by 4 bases, with 10 bases of the junction left unmatched. The CDR3 spells CAISRRQGAGGTGELFF. Partial CDR3 DNA: TGTGCCATCAGTAGACGACAGGGGGCTGGTGGCACCGGGGAG.

Turning to this clone: The read falls 3 residues short of the CDR3 end, and the missing part is taken from the germline J gene. J is TRBJ2-7 and V is TRBV29-1; TRBD2 matches at 9 bases. Germline V gene lookup returns CDR1 SQVTM and CDR2 ANQGSEA. The J segment lost 6 bases and the V segment lost 1 base, leaving 7 bases of the junction unmatched. This CDR3 is 14 amino acids long. The part of the CDR3 DNA that was read is TGCAGCGTTGAAGTGCCTAGCGGGGAGTTCGAG. Its protein is CSVEVPSGEFE. The complete CDR3 sequence is CSVEVPSGEFEQYF.

The covered CDR3 bases are TGTGCCTGGAATATAGGGTGGCGT. Translation gives CAWNIGWR. The CDR3 in its entirety is CAWNIGWRQYF. This chain links TRBV30 with TRBJ2-4; D is unclear. The DNA ends 3 residues before the CDR3 does, and the rest of the CDR3 is filled in from the germline J gene. The CDR3 is 11 residues long. Germline V gene sequence: CDR1 GTSNPN, CDR2 SVGIG (reference sequence).

Points on this clone: The CDR3 extends 3 residues past the end of the read, so its final part is completed from the germline J gene. The rearrangement uses TRBV10-3 and TRBJ2-2; the match to TRBD2 covers 7 bases. Per germline, CDR1 ENHRY and CDR2 SYGVKD. The CDR3 covers 13 residues. With V trimmed by 11 bases and J by 3 bases, 6 bases remained unmatched. CDR3 bases read: TGTGCCTCCACTGCGGGAGACACCGGGGAG. It specifies CASTAGDTGE. The whole CDR3 sequence is CASTAGDTGELFF.

Incomplete CDR3 DNA: TGCGCCAGCAGCGTACAGGGTCTACCTTCTGGAAACACC. Translating gives CASSVQGLPSGNT. In full, the CDR3 reads CASSVQGLPSGNTIYF. The rearrangement uses TRBV5-1 and TRBJ1-3; D is possibly TRBD1 (6 bases). The CDR3 extends 3 residues past the end of the read, so its final part is completed from the germline J gene. The CDR3 covers 16 residues. The V and J ends lost 4 bases and 1 base respectively, with 15 bases between them. Germline CDR1 reads SGHRS; CDR2 reads YFSETQ.

Concerning this clone itself: The missing CDR3 end, 3 residues past where the read stops, is filled in from the germline J gene. The V gene is TRBV7-6, the J gene TRBJ2-7; TRBD2 matches 11 bases. CDR3 length: 16 amino acids. Germline V gives CDR1 SGHVS, CDR2 FNYEAQ. Losses at the gene ends were 5 bases for V and 0 bases for J; bases not matched to a gene: 6. The part of the CDR3 DNA that was read is TGTGCCAGCAGCAGAGGACTAGCGGGCTCCTCCTACGAG. Translation: CASSRGLAGSSYE. The whole CDR3 reads CASSRGLAGSSYEQYF.